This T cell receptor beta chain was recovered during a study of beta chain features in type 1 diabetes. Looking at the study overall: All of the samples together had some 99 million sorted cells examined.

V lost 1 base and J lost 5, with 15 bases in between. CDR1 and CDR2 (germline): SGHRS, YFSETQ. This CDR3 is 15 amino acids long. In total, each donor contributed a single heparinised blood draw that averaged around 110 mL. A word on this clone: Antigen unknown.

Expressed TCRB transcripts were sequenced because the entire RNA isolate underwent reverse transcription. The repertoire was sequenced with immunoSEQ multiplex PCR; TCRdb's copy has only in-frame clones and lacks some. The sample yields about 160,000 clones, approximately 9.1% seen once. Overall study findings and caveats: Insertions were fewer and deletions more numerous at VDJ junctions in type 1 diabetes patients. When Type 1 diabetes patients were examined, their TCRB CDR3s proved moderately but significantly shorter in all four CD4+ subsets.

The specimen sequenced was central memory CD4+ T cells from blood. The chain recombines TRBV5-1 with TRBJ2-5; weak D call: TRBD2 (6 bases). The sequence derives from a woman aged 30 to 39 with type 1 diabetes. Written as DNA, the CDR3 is TGCGCCAGCAGCTTGTCGGGGGAGAAGGGGGAGACCCAGTACTTC. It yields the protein CASSLSGEKGETQYF.